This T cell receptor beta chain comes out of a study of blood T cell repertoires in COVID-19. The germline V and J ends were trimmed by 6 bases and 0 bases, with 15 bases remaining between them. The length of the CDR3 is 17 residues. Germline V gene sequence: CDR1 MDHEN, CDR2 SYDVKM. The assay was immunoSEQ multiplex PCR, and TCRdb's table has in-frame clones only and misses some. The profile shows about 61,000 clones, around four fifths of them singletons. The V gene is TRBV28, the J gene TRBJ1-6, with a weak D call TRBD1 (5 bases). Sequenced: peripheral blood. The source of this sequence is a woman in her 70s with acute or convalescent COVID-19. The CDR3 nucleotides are TGTGCCAGCAGGTTAGGGGCGGGGAGCTCCTATAATTCACCCCTCCACTTT. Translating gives CASRLGAGSSYNSPLHF.